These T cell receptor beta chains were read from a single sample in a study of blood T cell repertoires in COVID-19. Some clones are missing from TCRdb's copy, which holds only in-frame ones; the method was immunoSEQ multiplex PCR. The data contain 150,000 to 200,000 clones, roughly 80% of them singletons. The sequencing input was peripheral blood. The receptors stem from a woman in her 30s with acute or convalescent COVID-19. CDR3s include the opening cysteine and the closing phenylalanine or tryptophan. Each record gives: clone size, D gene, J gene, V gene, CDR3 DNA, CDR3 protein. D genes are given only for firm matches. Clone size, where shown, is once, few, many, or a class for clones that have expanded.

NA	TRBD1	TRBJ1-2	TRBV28	TGTGCCAGCAGTTTTCCGGGCACAGGGGTGGGGGGCTACACCTTC	CASSFPGTGVGGYTF
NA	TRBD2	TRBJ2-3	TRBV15	TGTGCCACCAGCAGGGGTGAGCGGGGGAGCACAGATACGCAGTATTTT	CATSRGERGSTDTQYF
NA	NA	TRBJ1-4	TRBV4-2	TGTGCCAGCAGCCATCAAGAAGCTGACCCCGGGATAAATGAAAAACTGTTTTTT	CASSHQEADPGINEKLFF
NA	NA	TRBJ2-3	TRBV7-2	TGTGCCAGCAGCCCCGGGGGGCCGGTGGGAGATACGCAGTATTTT	CASSPGGPVGDTQYF
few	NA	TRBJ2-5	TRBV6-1	TGTGCCAGCAGTGAGGGGGGGGGCGGAGGAGAGACCCAGTACTTC	CASSEGGGGGETQYF
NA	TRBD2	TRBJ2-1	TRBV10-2	TGCGCCAGCAGCCGCAGGGCGGCTAGCGGGAGGTGGGATGAGCAGTTCTTC	CASSRRAASGRWDEQFF
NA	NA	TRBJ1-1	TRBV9	TGTGCCAGCAGCGAGAACGGGGTGGCGAACACTGAAGCTTTCTTT	CASSENGVANTEAFF
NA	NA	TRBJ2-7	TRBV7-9	TGTGCCACCTCGGGGACACAAGAATACGAGCAGTACTTC	CATSGTQEYEQYF
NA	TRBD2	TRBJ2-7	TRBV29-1	TGCAGCGTTGGTGAAACTAGCGGTTTCTACGAGCAGTACTTC	CSVGETSGFYEQYF
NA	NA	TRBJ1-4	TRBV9	TGTGCCAGCAGCGTAGGGAGGGCAAGGGGCGATGAAAAACTGTTTTTT	CASSVGRARGDEKLFF
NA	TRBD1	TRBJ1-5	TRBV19	TGTGCCAGTAGTTTCTTGGGACAGGACCGCAATCAGCCCCAGCATTTT	CASSFLGQDRNQPQHF
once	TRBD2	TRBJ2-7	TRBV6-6	TGTGCCAGCAGCCGACTAGCGGGAGTTAGCGAGCAGTACTTC	CASSRLAGVSEQYF
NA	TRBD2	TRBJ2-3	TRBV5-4	TGTGCCAGCAGCCACGGACTAGGGACAGATACGCAGTATTTT	CASSHGLGTDTQYF
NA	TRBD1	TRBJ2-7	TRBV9	TGTGCCAGCAGCGCGATAGGGGGCCGGGGCGAGCAGTACTTC	CASSAIGGRGEQYF
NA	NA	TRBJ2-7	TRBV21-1	TGTGCCAGCAGCACCCGAGGGGGGGGTAGCGGGAGTGGAGACTCGTACGAGCAGTACTTC	CASSTRGGGSGSGDSYEQYF
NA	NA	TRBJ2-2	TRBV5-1	TGCGCCAGCAGCTTGGTTCTCACCGGGGAGCTGTTTTTT	CASSLVLTGELFF
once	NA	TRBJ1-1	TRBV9	TGTGCCAGCAGCGACACCCCAAACACTGAAGCTTTCTTT	CASSDTPNTEAFF
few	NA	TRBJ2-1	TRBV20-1	TGCAGTGCTAAAGACAGGTATGAGCAGTTCTTC	CSAKDRYEQFF
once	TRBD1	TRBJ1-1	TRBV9	TGTGCCAGCAGCACACCCCCGACAGGGCGAACGGCTGAAGCTTTCTTT	CASSTPPTGRTAEAFF
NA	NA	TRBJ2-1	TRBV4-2	TGTGCCAGCAGCCCTGAAAGAGATGAGCAGTTCTTC	CASSPERDEQFF
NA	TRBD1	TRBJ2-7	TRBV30	TGTGCCTGGAGTGTTGGTTTGGGACAGGGCGTGATGGGCGAGCAGTACTTC	CAWSVGLGQGVMGEQYF
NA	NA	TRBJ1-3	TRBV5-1	TGCGCCAGCACGCCAGGGCTCTCTGGAAACACCATATATTTT	CASTPGLSGNTIYF
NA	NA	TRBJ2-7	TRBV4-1	TGCGCCAGCAGCCAAGATGTAGGGGCTAGCGCTGCCTACGAGCAGTACTTC	CASSQDVGASAAYEQYF
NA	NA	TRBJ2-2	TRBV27	TGTGCCAGCAAGGGGCAGGTTTACACCGGGGAGCTGTTTTTT	CASKGQVYTGELFF
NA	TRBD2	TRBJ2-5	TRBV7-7	TGTGCCAGCAGCTTAGGTTCTAGCGGGGGTTTCGAGACCCAGTACTTC	CASSLGSSGGFETQYF
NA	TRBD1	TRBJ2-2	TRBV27	TGTGCCAGCAGTTTACTGCCCCGGGACAGGGAAAACACCGGGGAGCTGTTTTTT	CASSLLPRDRENTGELFF
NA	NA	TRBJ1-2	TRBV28	TGTGCCAGCAGTTTAGAACAGGGTGGCTACACCTTC	CASSLEQGGYTF
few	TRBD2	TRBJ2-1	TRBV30	TGTGCCTGGGAGACTAGCGGGGAACTAAACCAGTTCTTC	CAWETSGELNQFF
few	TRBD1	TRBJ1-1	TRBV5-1	TGCGCCAGCAGCTTGGCCCCGAACCTACCGGGACAGGGAGCGAGGACGACTGAAGCTTTCTTT	CASSLAPNLPGQGARTTEAFF
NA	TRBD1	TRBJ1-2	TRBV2	TGTGCCAGCAGTCCCGGGACAGGGAACTATGGCTACACCTTC	CASSPGTGNYGYTF
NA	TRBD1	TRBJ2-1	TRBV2	TGTGCCAGCAGAGCCGGGACAGGGGCACGGTACAATGAGCAGTTCTTC	CASRAGTGARYNEQFF
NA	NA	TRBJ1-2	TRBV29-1	TGCAGCGTTGGGGCCCTGGACAGAAGGGTTGGCTACACCTTC	CSVGALDRRVGYTF
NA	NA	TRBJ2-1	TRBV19	TGTGCCAGTAGTCTGTATCGCGAAACCCAGTTCTTC	CASSLYRETQFF
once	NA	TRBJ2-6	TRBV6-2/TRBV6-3	TGTGCCAGCAGTCGACAGTTCTCTGGGGCCAACGTCCTGACTTTC	CASSRQFSGANVLTF
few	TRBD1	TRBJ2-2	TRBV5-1	TGCGCCAGCAGCTCCAGACAGGGTACTGGCGGGGAGCTGTTTTTT	CASSSRQGTGGELFF
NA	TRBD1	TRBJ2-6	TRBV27	TGTGCCAGCAGTTTTCACAGGGGGGACTCTGGGGCCAACGTCCTGACTTTC	CASSFHRGDSGANVLTF
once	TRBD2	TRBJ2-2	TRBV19	TGTGCCAGTGGGGTAGCGGGAGGGAGCGCCGGGGAGCTGTTTTTT	CASGVAGGSAGELFF
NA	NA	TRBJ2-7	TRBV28	TGTGCCAGCAGTCCAGCGAATACTAGACACGAGCAGTACTTC	CASSPANTRHEQYF
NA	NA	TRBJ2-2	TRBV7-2	TGTGCCAGCAGCTTAATCGGAACAGGGCCCACCGGGGAGCTGTTTTTT	CASSLIGTGPTGELFF
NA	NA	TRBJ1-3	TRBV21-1	TGTGCCAGCAGCAAAGGAGGGTCGGGAAACACCATATATTTT	CASSKGGSGNTIYF
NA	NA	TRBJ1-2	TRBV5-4	TGTGCCAGCAGCTCGCGGACACGGAGGGAGTATGGCTACACCTTC	CASSSRTRREYGYTF
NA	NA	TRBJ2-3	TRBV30	TGTGCCTTGGGGGGTGGAGCGGTGCGTCGTTTT	CALGGGAVRRF
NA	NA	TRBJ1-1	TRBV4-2	TGTGCCAGCAGCCAAGCAGTTCAAGGGGCAGAAGAAGCTTTCTTT	CASSQAVQGAEEAFF
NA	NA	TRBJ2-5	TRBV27	TGTGCCAGCAGTTCGTTAGATCTCCTGAGGGAGACCCAGTACTTC	CASSSLDLLRETQYF
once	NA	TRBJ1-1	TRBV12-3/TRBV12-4	TGTGCCAGCAGTTTAGCGGGGAGCGATGAAGCTTTCTTT	CASSLAGSDEAFF
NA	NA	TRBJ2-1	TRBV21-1	TGTGCCAGCAGCCTTGGACTAGCGGGGGGGGTATCCTACAATGAGCAGTTCTTC	CASSLGLAGGVSYNEQFF
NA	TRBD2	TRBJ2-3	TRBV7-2	TGTGCCAGCAGCCCACCCCCTAGCGGGGGTAGCACAGATACGCAGTATTTT	CASSPPPSGGSTDTQYF
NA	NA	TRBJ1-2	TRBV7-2	TGTGCCAGCAGCTTAGGACCTCGCATCCACAGGGTTGCTAATGGCTACACCTTC	CASSLGPRIHRVANGYTF
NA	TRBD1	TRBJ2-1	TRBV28	TGTGCCAGCAGTTACGGACAGGCAATTAACAATGAGCAGTTCTTC	CASSYGQAINNEQFF
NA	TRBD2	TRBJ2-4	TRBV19	TGTGCCAGTAGTATAGATTATAGCGGGACTAGCGGGAGGGTTCATGCCAAAAACATTCAGTACTTC	CASSIDYSGTSGRVHAKNIQYF
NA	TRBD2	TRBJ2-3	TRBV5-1	TGCGCCAGCAGCAAATATGTTGTAGCGGGAGGGCGGGACACAGATACGCAGTATTTT	CASSKYVVAGGRDTDTQYF
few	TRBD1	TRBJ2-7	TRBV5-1	TGCGCCAGCAGCTGGAACACCGGGACAGGGAACTTCTACGAGCAGTACTTC	CASSWNTGTGNFYEQYF
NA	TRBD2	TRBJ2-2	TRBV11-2	TGTGCCAGCACCAGGACCCGGGGGGGGGTGTTGTTTTTT	CASTRTRGGVLFF
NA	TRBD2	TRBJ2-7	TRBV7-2	TGTGCCAGCAGCTGGGCGGGAGGGGGCTACGAGCAGTACTTC	CASSWAGGGYEQYF
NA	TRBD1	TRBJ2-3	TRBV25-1	TGTGCCAGCAGTGACCGCCGGGACAGGGTATCAGATACGCAGTATTTT	CASSDRRDRVSDTQYF
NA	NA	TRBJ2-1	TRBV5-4	TGTGCCAGCAGGGCGAACCGGGGTATGGACTCCTACAATGAGCAGTTCTTC	CASRANRGMDSYNEQFF